A single sample is the source of the 11 T cell receptor beta chains below, sequenced in a study of T cell responses to AZD1222 COVID-19 vaccine. This table comes from immunoSEQ multiplex PCR, and its TCRdb copy is limited to in-frame clones, with some not included. The sample includes approximately 210,000 clones, about 94% of them seen just once. The sequences come from peripheral blood, collected 28 days after the second dose of the MenACWY control vaccine. The receptors come from an adult who received the MenACWY meningococcal vaccine as a control.

The V call is TRBV7-9, the J call TRBJ1-1, with D unclear. Trimming cost V 5 bases and J 0 bases, with 7 bases left between them. The CDR3 sequence is 13 residues long. CDR1 and CDR2 (germline): SEHNR, FQNEAQ (reference sequence). The CDR3 DNA reads TGTGCCAGCAGCGGCAAGATGAACACTGAAGCTTTCTTT. The encoded protein is CASSGKMNTEAFF. The full variable domain, in which reference TRBV7-9 and TRBJ1-1 provide the parts outside the CDR3, is DTGVSQNPRHKITKRGQNVTFRCDPISEHNRLYWYRQTLGQGPEFLTYFQNEAQLEKSRLLSDRFSAERPKGSFSTLEIQRTEQGDSAMYLCASSGKMNTEAFFGQGTRLTVV.

This clone was detected only once. This CDR3 reads CASRDTQNTGELFF. For the CDR3, the DNA is TGCGCCAGCAGAGACACTCAGAACACCGGGGAGCTGTTTTTT. The gene calls are TRBV5-1 and TRBJ2-2; D is uncertain. The V end was cut by 5 bases, the J end by 1 base, with 9 bases between. This CDR3 contains 14 residues. CDR1 SGHRS and CDR2 YFSETQ come from the germline V gene.

This chain joins TRBV6-5 and TRBJ2-5; D ambiguous. V was pared by 4 bases and J by 5 bases, with 17 bases between. The CDR3 loop spans 15 amino acids. The germline V gene encodes CDR1 MNHEY and CDR2 SVGAGI. The CDR3, as DNA: TGTGCCAGCAGTTTTCACCCCTACCCCCAGGAGACCCAGTACTTC. Amino acids: CASSFHPYPQETQYF.

The chain joins TRBV7-6 to TRBJ2-3, with TRBD2 identical over 10 bases. The V gene's germline CDR1 is SGHVS and CDR2 FNYEAQ. Trimming took 1 base from V and 2 from J; bases not matched to a gene: 3. This CDR3 region has 16 residues. Here the CDR3 DNA reads TGTGCCAGCAGCTTAGAAAGCGGGGGGGCCACAGATACGCAGTATTTT. It translates to CASSLESGGATDTQYF.

CDR3 loop: CASSPTGDQPQHF. CDR3 nucleotide sequence: TGTGCCAGCAGCCCGACAGGGGACCAGCCCCAGCATTTT. The chain links TRBV7-9 to TRBJ1-5; 8 bases agree with TRBD1. J lost 7 bases, V lost 5 bases, and 4 bases had no gene match. CDR3 length: 13 amino acids. In germline, CDR1 is SEHNR, CDR2 FQNEAQ (reference sequence).

This clone was picked up one time. V and J are TRBV6-1 and TRBJ1-2; 7 bases agree with TRBD1. The CDR3 is made up of 13 amino acids. V shed 3 bases, J shed 4 bases, and the junction held 2 bases outside the gene matches. Germline CDR1 reads MNHNS; CDR2 reads SASEGT. CDR3 sequence reads: CASSDTGVYGYTF. For the CDR3, the DNA is TGTGCCAGCAGTGATACAGGGGTCTATGGCTACACCTTC.

J is TRBJ2-3 and V is TRBV5-1, with TRBD1 as a possible D gene (6 bases). This CDR3 region has 16 residues. Germline V gene sequence: CDR1 SGHRS, CDR2 YFSETQ. The V and J ends lost 3 bases and 4 bases respectively, with 18 bases between them. The CDR3 reads CASSSALGGAADTQYF. The CDR3 region has the DNA TGCGCCAGCAGCTCGGCTTTAGGGGGAGCCGCAGATACGCAGTATTTT.

The rearrangement links TRBV7-9 to TRBJ2-3; 9 nucleotides line up with TRBD1. CDR1 and CDR2 (germline): SEHNR, FQNEAQ (reference sequence). This CDR3 is 15 amino acids long. J gave up 3 bases and V 5 bases, and 6 bases lay outside the gene matches. The CDR3: CASSTNRGRTDTQYF. The CDR3 DNA sequence: TGTGCCAGCAGCACAAACAGGGGGCGGACAGATACGCAGTATTTT.

The chain recombines TRBV11-2 with TRBJ2-3; a weak D match, TRBD2 (5 bases). V lost 6 bases and J 2 bases, leaving 21 bases between the germline ends. The germline V gene has CDR1 SGHAT and CDR2 FQNNGV. The CDR3 consists of 17 residues. In DNA, the CDR3 is TGTGCCAGCAGACCCCGGTCCTGGCAGGACTTCACAGATACGCAGTATTTT. Translating gives CASRPRSWQDFTDTQYF.

The chain links TRBV2 to TRBJ1-1; no firm D call. The germline V gene encodes CDR1 SNHLY and CDR2 FYNNEI. This CDR3 contains 13 residues. The V gene lost 3 bases and the J gene lost 2 bases, with 7 bases spanning the gap. CDR3 region: CASSEVGNTEAFF. Written as DNA, the CDR3 is TGTGCCAGCAGTGAGGTTGGAAACACTGAAGCTTTCTTT.

This sequence joins TRBV27 and TRBJ1-5; tentatively, D is TRBD1 (5 bases). The CDR3 consists of 16 residues. V was clipped by 5 bases and J by 0 bases, with 14 bases between them. Germline CDR1 is MNHEY and CDR2 is SMNVEV (reference sequence). Here the CDR3 reads CASSPRTPNSNQPQHF. The CDR3 DNA sequence: TGTGCCAGCAGTCCCCGGACACCTAATAGCAATCAGCCCCAGCATTTT.